These T cell receptor beta chains were read from a single sample in a study of T cell responses to AZD1222 COVID-19 vaccine. Profiling relied on immunoSEQ multiplex PCR, and the TCRdb table lists in-frame clones only, not all of them. This sample yields about 160,000 clones, of which around 90% are seen a single time; 4.4% belongs to the top ten. Sequenced material: peripheral blood, taken on day 0 of MenACWY control vaccination. The origin of the receptors is an adult in good health. Each CDR3 is given with its conserved first and last residue.

V gene: TRBV5-1
CDR3 protein: CASSHRENTEAFF

V gene: TRBV30
CDR3 protein: CAWSVARPMETQYF

V gene: TRBV9
CDR3 protein: CASSVTGRRSEAFF

V gene: TRBV2
CDR3 protein: CASSASNNEQFF

V gene: TRBV29-1
CDR3 protein: CSVVIGTSGRRLYEQYF

V gene: TRBV15
CDR3 protein: CATSGAGGEQYF

V gene: TRBV7-8
CDR3 protein: CASSLRGNTGELFF

V gene: TRBV6-2/TRBV6-3
CDR3 protein: CASSSTRQGIAKNIQYF

V gene: TRBV15
CDR3 protein: CATSDPRRRMNTEAFF

V gene: TRBV14
CDR3 protein: CASSQGTGGFGYTF

V gene: TRBV28
CDR3 protein: CASSLGTPYQPQHF

V gene: TRBV12-3/TRBV12-4
CDR3 protein: CASSSRDHEKLFF

V gene: TRBV9
CDR3 protein: CASSLATGLAGANEQFF

V gene: TRBV7-8
CDR3 protein: CASSLGAGVNTEAFF